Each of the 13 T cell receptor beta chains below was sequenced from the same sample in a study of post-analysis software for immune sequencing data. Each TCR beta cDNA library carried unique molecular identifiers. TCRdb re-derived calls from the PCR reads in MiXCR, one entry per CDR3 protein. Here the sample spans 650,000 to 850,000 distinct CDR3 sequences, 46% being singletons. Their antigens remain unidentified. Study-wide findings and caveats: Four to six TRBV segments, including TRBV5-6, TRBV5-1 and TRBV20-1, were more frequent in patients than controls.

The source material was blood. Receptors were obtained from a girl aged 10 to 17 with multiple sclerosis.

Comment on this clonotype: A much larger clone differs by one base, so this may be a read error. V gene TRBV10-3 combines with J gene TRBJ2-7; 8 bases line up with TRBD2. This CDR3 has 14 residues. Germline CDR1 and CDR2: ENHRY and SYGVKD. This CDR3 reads CAIRAGGGSYKQYF. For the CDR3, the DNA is TGTGCCATCAGGGCGGGAGGTGGATCCTACAAGCAGTACTTC.

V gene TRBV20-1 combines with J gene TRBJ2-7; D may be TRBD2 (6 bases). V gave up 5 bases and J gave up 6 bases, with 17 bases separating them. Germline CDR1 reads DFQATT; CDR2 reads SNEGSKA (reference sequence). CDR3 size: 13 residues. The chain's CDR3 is CSAERLLAAEQYF. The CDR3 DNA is TGCAGTGCTGAACGACTTTTAGCGGCCGAGCAGTACTTC.

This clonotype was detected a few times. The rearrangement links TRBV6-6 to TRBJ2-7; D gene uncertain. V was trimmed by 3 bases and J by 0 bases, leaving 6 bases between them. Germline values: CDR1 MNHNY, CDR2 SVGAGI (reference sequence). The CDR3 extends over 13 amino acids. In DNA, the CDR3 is TGTGCCAGCAGTTATGAGAGCTCCTACGAGCAGTACTTC. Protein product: CASSYESSYEQYF.

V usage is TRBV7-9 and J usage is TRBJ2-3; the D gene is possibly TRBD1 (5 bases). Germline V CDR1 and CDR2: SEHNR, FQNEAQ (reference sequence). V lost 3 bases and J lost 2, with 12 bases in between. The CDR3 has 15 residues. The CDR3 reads CASSLGLGVTDTQYF. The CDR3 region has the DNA TGTGCCAGCAGCTTGGGTCTAGGGGTCACAGATACGCAGTATTTT.

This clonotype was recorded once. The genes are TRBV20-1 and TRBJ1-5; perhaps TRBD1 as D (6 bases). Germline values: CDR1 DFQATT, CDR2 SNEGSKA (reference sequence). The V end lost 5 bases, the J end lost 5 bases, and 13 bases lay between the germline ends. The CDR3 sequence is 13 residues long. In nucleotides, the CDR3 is TGCAGTGCTGTTCAGGGGAGAGATCAGCCCCAGCATTTT. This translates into CSAVQGRDQPQHF.

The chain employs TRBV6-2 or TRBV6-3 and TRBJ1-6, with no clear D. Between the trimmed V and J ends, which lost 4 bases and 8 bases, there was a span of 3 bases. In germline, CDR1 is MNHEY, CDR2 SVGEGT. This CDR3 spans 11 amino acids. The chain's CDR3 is CASSSHSPLHF. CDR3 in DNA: TGTGCCAGCAGTTCTCATTCACCCCTCCACTTT.

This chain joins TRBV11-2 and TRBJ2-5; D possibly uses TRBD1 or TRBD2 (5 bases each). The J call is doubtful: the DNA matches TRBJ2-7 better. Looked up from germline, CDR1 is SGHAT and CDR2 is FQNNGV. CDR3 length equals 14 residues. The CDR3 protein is CASSFGGSDYEQYF. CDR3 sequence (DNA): TGTGCCAGCAGCTTTGGGGGTTCCGACTACGAGCAGTACTTC.

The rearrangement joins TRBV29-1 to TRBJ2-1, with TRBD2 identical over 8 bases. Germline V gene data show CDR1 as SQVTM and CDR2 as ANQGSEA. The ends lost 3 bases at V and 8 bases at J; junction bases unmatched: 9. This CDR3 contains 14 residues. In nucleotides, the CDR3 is TGCAGCGTTGATCCCGGGAGGGTCGGGGATGAGCAGTTCTTC. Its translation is CSVDPGRVGDEQFF.

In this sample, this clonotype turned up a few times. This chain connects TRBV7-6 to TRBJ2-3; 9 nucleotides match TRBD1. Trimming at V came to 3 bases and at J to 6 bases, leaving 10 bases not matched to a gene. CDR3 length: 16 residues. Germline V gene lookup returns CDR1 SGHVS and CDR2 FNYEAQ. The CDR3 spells CASSFLGQGKGDTQYF. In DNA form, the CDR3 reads TGTGCCAGCAGCTTTTTAGGACAGGGGAAAGGTGATACGCAGTATTTT.

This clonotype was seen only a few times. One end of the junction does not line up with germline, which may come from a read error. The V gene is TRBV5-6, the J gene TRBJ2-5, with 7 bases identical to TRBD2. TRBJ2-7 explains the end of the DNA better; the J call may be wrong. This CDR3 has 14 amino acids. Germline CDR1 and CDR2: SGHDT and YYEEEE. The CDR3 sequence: CASSSGTITYEQYF. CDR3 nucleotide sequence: TGTGCCAGTAGCTCCGGGACTATAACCTACGAGCAGTACTTC.

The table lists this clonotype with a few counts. The CDR3 here is CASSRPPGLAVYNEQFF. The DNA for the CDR3 is TGTGCCAGCAGCCGACCCCCGGGGCTAGCGGTATACAATGAGCAGTTCTTC. V usage is TRBV14 and J usage is TRBJ2-1; TRBD2 aligns across 7 bases. The junction had 13 bases not matched to a gene; V was cut back by 4 bases and J by 4 bases. Germline V gives CDR1 SGHDN, CDR2 FVKESK. This CDR3 has 17 residues. The full variable domain, rest sourced from reference TRBV14 and TRBJ2-1, is EAGVTQFPSHSVIEKGQTVTLRCDPISGHDNLYWYRRVMGKEIKFLLHFVKESKQDESGMPNNRFLAERTGGTYSTLKVQPAELEDSGVYFCASSRPPGLAVYNEQFFGPGTRLTVL.

CDR3 sequence reads: CASSYSSTGGNGYTF. As DNA, the CDR3 is TGTGCCAGCAGTTATTCCTCGACAGGCGGTAATGGCTACACCTTC. The V gene is TRBV6-2 or TRBV6-3, the J gene TRBJ1-2; tentatively, D is TRBD1 (6 bases). The V gene's germline CDR1 is MNHEY and CDR2 SVGEGT. CDR3 length: 15 residues. Deletions cut 3 bases from V and 6 bases from J, with 17 bases between.

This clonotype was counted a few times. The CDR3 is CASSGPTNEQFF. The CDR3 nucleotides are TGTGCCTCAAGCGGACCTACCAATGAGCAGTTCTTC. This chain uses TRBV10-3 with TRBJ2-1; possible D gene TRBD2, 5 bases. This CDR3 is built from 12 residues. V dropped 11 bases and J dropped 6 bases, with 14 bases sitting between them. Germline lookup yields CDR1 ENHRY and CDR2 SYGVKD.